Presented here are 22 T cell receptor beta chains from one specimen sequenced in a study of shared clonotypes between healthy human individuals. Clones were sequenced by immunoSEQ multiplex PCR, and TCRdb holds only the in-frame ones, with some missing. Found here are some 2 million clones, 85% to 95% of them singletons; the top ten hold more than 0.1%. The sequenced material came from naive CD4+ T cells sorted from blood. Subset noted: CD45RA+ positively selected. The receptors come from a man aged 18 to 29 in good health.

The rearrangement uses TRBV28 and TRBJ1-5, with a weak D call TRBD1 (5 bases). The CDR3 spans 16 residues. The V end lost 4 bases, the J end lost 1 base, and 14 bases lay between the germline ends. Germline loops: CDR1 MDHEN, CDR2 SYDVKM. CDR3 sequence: CASSSPVGGSNQPQHF. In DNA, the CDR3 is TGTGCCAGCAGTTCCCCCGTGGGGGGGAGCAATCAGCCCCAGCATTTT.

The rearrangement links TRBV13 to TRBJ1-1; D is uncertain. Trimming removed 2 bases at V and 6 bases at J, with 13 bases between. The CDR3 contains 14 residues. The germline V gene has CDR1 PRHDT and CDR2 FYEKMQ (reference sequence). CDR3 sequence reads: CASSLLGLGSEAFF. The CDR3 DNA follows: TGTGCCAGCAGCTTATTAGGATTGGGTTCTGAAGCTTTCTTT. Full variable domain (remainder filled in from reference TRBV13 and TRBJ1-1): AAGVIQSPRHLIKEKRETATLKCYPIPRHDTVYWYQQGPGQDPQFLISFYEKMQSDKGSIPDRFSAQQFSDYHSELNMSSLELGDSALYFCASSLLGLGSEAFFGQGTRLTVV.

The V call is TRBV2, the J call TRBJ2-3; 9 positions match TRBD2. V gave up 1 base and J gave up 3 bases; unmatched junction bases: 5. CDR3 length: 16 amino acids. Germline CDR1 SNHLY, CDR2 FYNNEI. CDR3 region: CASSEGQAGGTDTQYF. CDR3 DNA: TGTGCCAGCAGTGAAGGCCAAGCGGGAGGAACAGATACGCAGTATTTT. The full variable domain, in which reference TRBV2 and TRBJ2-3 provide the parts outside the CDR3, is EPEVTQTPSHQVTQMGQEVILRCVPISNHLYFYWYRQILGQKVEFLVSFYNNEISEKSEIFDDQFSVERPDGSNFTLKIRSTKLEDSAMYFCASSEGQAGGTDTQYFGPGTRLTVL.

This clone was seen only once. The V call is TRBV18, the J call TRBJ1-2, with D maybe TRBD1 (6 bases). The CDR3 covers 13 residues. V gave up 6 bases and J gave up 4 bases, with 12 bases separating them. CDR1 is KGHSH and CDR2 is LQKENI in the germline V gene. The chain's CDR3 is CASSTDSFYGYTF. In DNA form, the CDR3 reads TGTGCCAGCTCCACGGACAGCTTCTATGGCTACACCTTC.

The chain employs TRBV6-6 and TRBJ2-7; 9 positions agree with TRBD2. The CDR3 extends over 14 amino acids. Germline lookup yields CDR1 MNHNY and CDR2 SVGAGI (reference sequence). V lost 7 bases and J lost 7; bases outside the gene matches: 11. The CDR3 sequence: CASTLREGVWEQYF. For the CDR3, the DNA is TGTGCCAGCACTTTGCGGGAGGGGGTGTGGGAGCAGTACTTC.

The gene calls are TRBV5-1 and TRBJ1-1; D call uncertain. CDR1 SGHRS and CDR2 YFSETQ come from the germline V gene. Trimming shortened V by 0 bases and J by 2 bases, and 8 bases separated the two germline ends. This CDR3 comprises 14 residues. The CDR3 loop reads CASSLGASNTEAFF. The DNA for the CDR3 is TGCGCCAGCAGCTTGGGTGCGAGCAACACTGAAGCTTTCTTT.

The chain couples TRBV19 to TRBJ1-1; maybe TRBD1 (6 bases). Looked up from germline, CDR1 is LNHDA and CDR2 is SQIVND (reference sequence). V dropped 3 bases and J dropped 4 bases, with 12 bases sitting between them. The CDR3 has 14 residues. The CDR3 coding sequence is TGTGCCAGTAGTATTAGGGGGGATGTCACTGAAGCTTTCTTT. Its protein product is CASSIRGDVTEAFF.

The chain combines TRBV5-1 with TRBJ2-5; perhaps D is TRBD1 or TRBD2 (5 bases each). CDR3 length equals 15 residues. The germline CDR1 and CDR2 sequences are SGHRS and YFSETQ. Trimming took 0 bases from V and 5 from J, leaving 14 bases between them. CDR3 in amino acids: CASSLGYGGAETQYF. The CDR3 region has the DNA TGCGCCAGCAGCTTGGGATATGGGGGAGCGGAGACCCAGTACTTC. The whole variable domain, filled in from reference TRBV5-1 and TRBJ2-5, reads KAGVTQTPRYLIKTRGQQVTLSCSPISGHRSVSWYQQTPGQGLQFLFEYFSETQRNKGNFPGRFSGRQFSNSRSEMNVSTLELGDSALYLCASSLGYGGAETQYFGPGTRLLVL.

In DNA, the CDR3 is TGCGCCAGCAGCCAAGATCGCATGGGGTCCTCCTACGAGCAGTACTTC. As protein: CASSQDRMGSSYEQYF. The V gene is TRBV4-1, the J gene TRBJ2-7; D unclear. Trimming took 0 bases from V and 0 from J, leaving 12 bases between them. This CDR3 spans 16 amino acids. Germline V gene data show CDR1 as MGHRA and CDR2 as YSYEKL.

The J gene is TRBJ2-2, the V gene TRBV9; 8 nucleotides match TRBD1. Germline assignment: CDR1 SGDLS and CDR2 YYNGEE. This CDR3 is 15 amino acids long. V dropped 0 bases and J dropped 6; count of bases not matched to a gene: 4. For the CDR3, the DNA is TGTGCCAGCAGCGTAGGGACAGGGAGGTCCGGGGAGCTGTTTTTT. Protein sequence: CASSVGTGRSGELFF.

The CDR3 nucleotides read TGCGCCAGCAGCCATCAGGCGGGGGCTTTCGAGCAGTACTTC. It translates to CASSHQAGAFEQYF. The chain employs TRBV4-3 and TRBJ2-7; a possible D gene is TRBD2 (7 bases). With 3 bases removed from V and 6 bases from J, the gap between germline ends came to 15 bases. The CDR3 spans 14 residues. Germline values: CDR1 LGHNA, CDR2 YSLEER.

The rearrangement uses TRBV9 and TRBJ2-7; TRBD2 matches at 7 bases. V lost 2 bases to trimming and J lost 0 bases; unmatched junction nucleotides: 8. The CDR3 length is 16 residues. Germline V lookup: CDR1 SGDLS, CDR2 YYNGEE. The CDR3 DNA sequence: TGTGCCAGCAGCGTGAGAAGCGGGGCCCTCTCCTACGAGCAGTACTTC. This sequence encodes CASSVRSGALSYEQYF. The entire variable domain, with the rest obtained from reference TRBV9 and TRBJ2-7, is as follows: DSGVTQTPKHLITATGQRVTLRCSPRSGDLSVYWYQQSLDQGLQFLIQYYNGEERAKGNILERFSAQQFPDLHSELNLSSLELGDSALYFCASSVRSGALSYEQYFGPGTRLTVT.

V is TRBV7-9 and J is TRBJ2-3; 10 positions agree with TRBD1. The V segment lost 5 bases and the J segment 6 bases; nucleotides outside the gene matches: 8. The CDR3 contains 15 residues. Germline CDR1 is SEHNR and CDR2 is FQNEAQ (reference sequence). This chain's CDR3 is CASSPGDRGFDTQYF. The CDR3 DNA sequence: TGTGCCAGCAGCCCCGGGGACAGGGGCTTTGATACGCAGTATTTT. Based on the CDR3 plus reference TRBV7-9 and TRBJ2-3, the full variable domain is DTGVSQNPRHKITKRGQNVTFRCDPISEHNRLYWYRQTLGQGPEFLTYFQNEAQLEKSRLLSDRFSAERPKGSFSTLEIQRTEQGDSAMYLCASSPGDRGFDTQYFGPGTRLTVL.

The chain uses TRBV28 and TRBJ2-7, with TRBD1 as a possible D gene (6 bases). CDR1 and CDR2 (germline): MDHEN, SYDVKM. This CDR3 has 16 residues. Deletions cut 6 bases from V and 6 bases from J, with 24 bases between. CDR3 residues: CASSRPPGHPPSEQYF. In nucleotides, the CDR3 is TGTGCCAGCAGCCGTCCACCGGGACACCCTCCAAGCGAGCAGTACTTC. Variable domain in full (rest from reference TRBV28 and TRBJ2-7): DVKVTQSSRYLVKRTGEKVFLECVQDMDHENMFWYRQDPGLGLRLIYFSYDVKMKEKGDIPEGYSVSREKKERFSLILESASTNQTSMYLCASSRPPGHPPSEQYFGPGTRLTVT.

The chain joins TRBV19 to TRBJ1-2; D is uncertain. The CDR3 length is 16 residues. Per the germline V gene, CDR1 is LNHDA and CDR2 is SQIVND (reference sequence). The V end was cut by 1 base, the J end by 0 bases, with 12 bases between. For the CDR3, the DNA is TGTGCCAGTAGTATAGGAGACGGCAGTTCTAACTATGGCTACACCTTC. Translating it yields CASSIGDGSSNYGYTF.

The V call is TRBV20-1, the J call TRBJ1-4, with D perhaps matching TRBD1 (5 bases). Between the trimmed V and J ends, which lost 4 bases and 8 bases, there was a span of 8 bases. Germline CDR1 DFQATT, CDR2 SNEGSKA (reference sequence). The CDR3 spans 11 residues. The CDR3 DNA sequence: TGCAGTGCTAAGGGGCCAGAAAAACTGTTTTTT. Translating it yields CSAKGPEKLFF.

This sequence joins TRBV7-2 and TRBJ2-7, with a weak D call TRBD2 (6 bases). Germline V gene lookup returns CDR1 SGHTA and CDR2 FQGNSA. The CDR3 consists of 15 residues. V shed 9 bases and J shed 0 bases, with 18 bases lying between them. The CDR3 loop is CASSTGGTRSYEQYF. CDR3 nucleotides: TGTGCCAGTAGCACTGGTGGGACTCGCTCCTACGAGCAGTACTTC.

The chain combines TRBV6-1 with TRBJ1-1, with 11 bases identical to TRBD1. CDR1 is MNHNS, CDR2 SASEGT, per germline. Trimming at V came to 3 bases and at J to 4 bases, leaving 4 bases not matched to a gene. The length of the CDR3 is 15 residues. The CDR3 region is CASSEDGTGGTEAFF. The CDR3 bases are TGTGCCAGCAGTGAGGACGGGACAGGGGGCACTGAAGCTTTCTTT.

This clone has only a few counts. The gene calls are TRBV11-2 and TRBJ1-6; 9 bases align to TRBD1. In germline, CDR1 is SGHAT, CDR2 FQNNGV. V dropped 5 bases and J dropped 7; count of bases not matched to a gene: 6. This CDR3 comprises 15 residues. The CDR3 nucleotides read TGTGCCAGCAGCGTGGGGACAGGGCCCAATTCACCCCTCCACTTT. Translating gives CASSVGTGPNSPLHF.

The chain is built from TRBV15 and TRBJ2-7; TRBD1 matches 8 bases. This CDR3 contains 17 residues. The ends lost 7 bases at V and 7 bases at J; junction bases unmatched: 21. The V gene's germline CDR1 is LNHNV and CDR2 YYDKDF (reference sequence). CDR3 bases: TGTGCCACCAACGACCGATTATATTGGACAGGGCTAAAGGAGCAGTACTTC. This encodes CATNDRLYWTGLKEQYF.

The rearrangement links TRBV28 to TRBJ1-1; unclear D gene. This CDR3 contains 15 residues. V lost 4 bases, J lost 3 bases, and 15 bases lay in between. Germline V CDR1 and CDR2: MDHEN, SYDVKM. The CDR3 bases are TGTGCCAGCAGTTCGAGACCCCGACGGGACACTGAAGCTTTCTTT. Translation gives CASSSRPRRDTEAFF.

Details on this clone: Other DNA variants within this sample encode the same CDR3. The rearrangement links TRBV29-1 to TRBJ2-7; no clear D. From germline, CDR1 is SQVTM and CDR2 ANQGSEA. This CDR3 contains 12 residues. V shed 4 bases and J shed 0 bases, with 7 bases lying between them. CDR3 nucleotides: TGCAGCGTTGTTCCGAGCTCCTACGAGCAGTACTTC. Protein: CSVVPSSYEQYF.